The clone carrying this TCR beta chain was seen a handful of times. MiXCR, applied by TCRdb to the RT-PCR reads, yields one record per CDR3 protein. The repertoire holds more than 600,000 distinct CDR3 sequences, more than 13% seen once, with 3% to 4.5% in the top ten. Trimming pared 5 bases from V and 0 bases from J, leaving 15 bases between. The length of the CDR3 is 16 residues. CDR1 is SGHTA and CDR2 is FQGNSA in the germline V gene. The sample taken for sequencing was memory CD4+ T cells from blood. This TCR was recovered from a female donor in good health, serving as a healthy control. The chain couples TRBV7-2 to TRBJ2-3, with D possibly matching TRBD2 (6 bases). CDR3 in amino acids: CASSPRSSGSTDTQYF. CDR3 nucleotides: TGTGCCAGCAGCCCCCGGTCGAGCGGGAGCACAGATACGCAGTATTTT.